Listed below are T cell receptor beta chains from one sample, sequenced in a study of T cells in Graves' hyperthyroidism and ophthalmopathy. TCRdb redid the calling of the multiplex PCR reads with MiXCR, one entry per CDR3 protein. The profile shows 450,000 to 650,000 distinct CDR3 sequences, 15% to 20% of them singletons. Sample: blood. These receptors originate from a young woman with Graves' ophthalmopathy. CDR3s include the opening cysteine and the closing phenylalanine or tryptophan. The D gene is left open where the match is weak. For some rows the clone size is stated as once, few or many, or as a class when expanded; others skip it.

d_gene: NA
abundance: many
v_gene: TRBV27
j_gene: TRBJ1-1
CDR3aa: CASSWAVNTEAFF
CDR3nt: TGTGCCAGCAGTTGGGCGGTGAACACTGAAGCTTTCTTT

d_gene: TRBD2
abundance: NA
v_gene: TRBV5-1
j_gene: TRBJ2-5
CDR3aa: CASSLLAGAQETQYF
CDR3nt: TGCGCCAGCAGCTTGCTAGCGGGGGCCCAAGAGACCCAGTACTTC

d_gene: NA
abundance: NA
v_gene: TRBV2
j_gene: TRBJ1-2
CDR3aa: CASSESRRDIGYTF
CDR3nt: TGTGCCAGCAGTGAAAGTAGAAGGGATATCGGCTACACCTTC

d_gene: NA
abundance: many
v_gene: TRBV12-3/TRBV12-4
j_gene: TRBJ2-7
CDR3aa: CASSSGPRTYEQYF
CDR3nt: TGTGCCAGCAGTTCCGGCCCCCGTACGTACGAGCAGTACTTC

d_gene: TRBD2
abundance: few
v_gene: TRBV13
j_gene: TRBJ2-5
CDR3aa: CASSLFSGSVKETQYF
CDR3nt: TGTGCCAGCAGCTTATTTAGCGGGAGCGTCAAAGAGACCCAGTACTTC

d_gene: NA
abundance: NA
v_gene: TRBV14
j_gene: TRBJ2-6
CDR3aa: CASSQTGTGANLLTF
CDR3nt: TGTGCCAGCAGCCAGACAGGGACTGGGGCCAACCTCCTGACTTTC

d_gene: NA
abundance: NA
v_gene: TRBV27
j_gene: TRBJ1-5
CDR3aa: CASSFRPSNQPQHF
CDR3nt: TGTGCCAGCAGTTTCAGACCTAGCAATCAGCCCCAGCATTTT

d_gene: TRBD1
abundance: NA
v_gene: TRBV4-1
j_gene: TRBJ1-2
CDR3aa: CASSQGDRGYGYTF
CDR3nt: TGCGCCAGCAGCCAAGGGGACAGAGGCTATGGCTACACCTTC

d_gene: NA
abundance: many
v_gene: TRBV3-1
j_gene: TRBJ2-4
CDR3aa: CASSQPGSGYGIQYF
CDR3nt: TGTGCCAGCAGCCAACCGGGGAGTGGGTATGGCATTCAGTACTTC

d_gene: NA
abundance: many
v_gene: TRBV28
j_gene: TRBJ1-2
CDR3aa: CASSIPGNSNYGYTF
CDR3nt: TGTGCCAGCAGTATCCCAGGGAATTCTAACTATGGCTACACCTTC

d_gene: TRBD1
abundance: NA
v_gene: TRBV9
j_gene: TRBJ1-1
CDR3aa: CASSVGTGENAEAFF
CDR3nt: TGTGCCAGCAGCGTCGGGACAGGAGAGAACGCTGAAGCTTTCTTT

d_gene: TRBD2
abundance: NA
v_gene: TRBV19
j_gene: TRBJ2-1
CDR3aa: CASSIGPGLPYNEQFF
CDR3nt: TGTGCCAGTAGTATTGGACCGGGACTACCTTACAATGAGCAGTTCTTC

d_gene: NA
abundance: few
v_gene: TRBV11-2
j_gene: TRBJ2-3
CDR3aa: CAGTAGASTDTQYF
CDR3nt: TGTGCCGGCACCGCGGGGGCTAGCACAGATACGCAGTATTTT

d_gene: NA
abundance: many
v_gene: TRBV7-2
j_gene: TRBJ1-2
CDR3aa: CASSLRLGGANYGYTF
CDR3nt: TGTGCCAGCAGCTTAAGGCTGGGGGGAGCTAACTATGGCTACACCTTC

d_gene: NA
abundance: few
v_gene: TRBV4-3
j_gene: TRBJ2-1
CDR3aa: CASSPHGSIYNEQFF
CDR3nt: TGCGCCAGCAGCCCTCACGGGAGTATCTACAATGAGCAGTTCTTC

d_gene: TRBD1
abundance: NA
v_gene: TRBV5-1
j_gene: TRBJ1-2
CDR3aa: CASSPTFRDRVVNGYTF
CDR3nt: TGCGCCAGCAGCCCGACCTTCCGGGACAGGGTTGTAAATGGCTACACCTTC

d_gene: NA
abundance: many
v_gene: TRBV7-2
j_gene: TRBJ1-2
CDR3aa: CASSLPTQGYGYTF
CDR3nt: TGTGCCAGCAGCCTCCCAACGCAGGGTTATGGCTACACCTTC

d_gene: TRBD2
abundance: many
v_gene: TRBV7-2
j_gene: TRBJ2-1
CDR3aa: CASSWTSGTHNEQFF
CDR3nt: TGTGCCAGCAGCTGGACTAGCGGGACCCACAATGAGCAGTTCTTC

d_gene: NA
abundance: many
v_gene: TRBV2
j_gene: TRBJ2-7
CDR3aa: CASSEAGSTYEQYF
CDR3nt: TGTGCCAGCAGTGAAGCAGGGAGCACTTACGAGCAGTACTTC

d_gene: TRBD2
abundance: many
v_gene: TRBV7-2
j_gene: TRBJ2-1
CDR3aa: CASTPLGSGNNEQFF
CDR3nt: TGTGCCAGCACCCCCCTTGGGAGCGGGAATAATGAGCAGTTCTTC

d_gene: TRBD1
abundance: many
v_gene: TRBV30
j_gene: TRBJ1-5
CDR3aa: CAWSPGQGDQPQHF
CDR3nt: TGTGCCTGGAGTCCGGGACAGGGGGACCAGCCCCAGCATTTT

d_gene: NA
abundance: few
v_gene: TRBV6-1
j_gene: TRBJ1-6
CDR3aa: CASSLGDTLNSPLHF
CDR3nt: TGTGCCAGCAGTTTGGGAGACACGCTTAATTCACCCCTCCACTTT

d_gene: TRBD1
abundance: NA
v_gene: TRBV30
j_gene: TRBJ2-7
CDR3aa: CACPGTGDYEQYF
CDR3nt: TGTGCCTGCCCGGGGACAGGGGACTACGAGCAGTACTTC

d_gene: NA
abundance: few
v_gene: TRBV28
j_gene: TRBJ2-1
CDR3aa: CASSRQERTMFF
CDR3nt: TGTGCCAGCAGTAGACAGGAAAGAACCATGTTCTTC

d_gene: NA
abundance: few
v_gene: TRBV20-1
j_gene: TRBJ1-1
CDR3aa: CSAEGRTMSTEAFF
CDR3nt: TGCAGTGCCGAAGGGCGCACGATGAGCACTGAAGCTTTCTTT

d_gene: TRBD1
abundance: many
v_gene: TRBV2
j_gene: TRBJ2-7
CDR3aa: CASSVRGQGVHEQYF
CDR3nt: TGTGCCAGCAGTGTCCGTGGACAGGGGGTGCACGAGCAGTACTTC